The present T cell receptor (beta chain) was sequenced within a study of blood T cell repertoires in COVID-19. Turning to the study itself: Spain, Italy and the United States supplied samples that represented acute and convalescent COVID-19. PBMCs, B-cell-depleted T cells, or T cells were the source of the cDNA or gDNA that made up the material.

Enrollment of patients from Seattle took place during active infection, with longitudinal follow-up. As originally analysed: Amplification with reference gene primers provided the estimates of nucleated cell counts. The data were produced by immunoSEQ multiplex PCR, yet TCRdb's version contains in-frame clones alone and is incomplete. V, J and clone size are taken as reported in that table, and D and trimming were inferred from the DNA itself. In the table there are approximately 210,000 clones, less than 90% of which are singletons. Sequencing was done on a sample of peripheral blood. This receptor was obtained from a woman aged 80 or older with COVID-19, enrolled during active disease.

CDR3 sequence reads: CASSLVQMSSGNTIYF. CDR3 coding DNA: TGCGCCAGCAGCTTGGTACAGATGAGCTCTGGAAACACCATATATTTT. The chain is built from TRBV5-1 and TRBJ1-3; no clear D gene. The CDR3 totals 16 residues. Between the trimmed V and J ends, which lost 0 bases and 0 bases, there was a span of 10 bases. Germline-derived CDR1 and CDR2 are SGHRS and YFSETQ.